This is a list of T cell receptor beta chains from one sample in a study of identifying expanded T cells in peripheral blood. The table came from immunoSEQ multiplex PCR; TCRdb's copy has only in-frame clones and leaves some out. The sample lists roughly 100,000 clones, about 89% occurring once. Source material: blood. Every receptor here comes from a person between 18 and 75 years old in good health. Both conserved end residues are part of each CDR3. The D gene is left open where the match is weak. The size entry is marked missing in some rows and otherwise reads once, few, many or a size class.

d_gene,v_gene,j_gene,abundance,CDR3nt,CDR3aa
.,TRBV18,TRBJ1-4,once,TGTGCCAGCTCACCGAGGACACAGGGAGCAACTAATGAAAAACTGTTTTTT,CASSPRTQGATNEKLFF
.,TRBV6-6,TRBJ1-6,.,TGTGCCAGCACCCTTTCATCCCCGAGCAATTCACCCCTCCACTTT,CASTLSSPSNSPLHF
.,TRBV7-2,TRBJ1-6,.,TGTGCCAGCAGCCCTCGGGCGGGGGGTCCCCTCCACTTT,CASSPRAGGPLHF
.,TRBV18,TRBJ1-1,.,TGTGCCAGCTCAGGGGGCCAGGGCCTTGAAGCTTTCTTT,CASSGGQGLEAFF
.,TRBV5-8,TRBJ1-5,.,TGTGCCAGCAGGGCGGAGGGTCCCCAGCATTTT,CASRAEGPQHF
.,TRBV7-2,TRBJ1-1,.,TGTGCCAGCAGCACTAGACAGAGATGGAACACTGAAGCTTTCTTT,CASSTRQRWNTEAFF
TRBD1,TRBV6-6,TRBJ1-5,.,TGTGCCAGCAGTGACAGGGGGAGGAATCAGCCCCAGCATTTT,CASSDRGRNQPQHF
.,TRBV7-8,TRBJ2-3,.,TGTGCCAGCAGCCTCTGGGGGGCTTTTCCTAGCACAGATACGCAGTATTTT,CASSLWGAFPSTDTQYF
.,TRBV11-3,TRBJ1-1,.,TGTGCCAGCAGCTTAACAGGAAACACTGAAGCTTTCTTT,CASSLTGNTEAFF
TRBD2,TRBV5-6,TRBJ2-3,.,TGTGCCAGCAGCTTAAAGCCCGGACTAGCAAGGGGCGATACGCAGTATTTT,CASSLKPGLARGDTQYF
TRBD1,TRBV4-2,TRBJ2-6,.,TGTGCCAGCAGCCAGGCGACAGGGACTGGGGCCAACGTCCTGACTTTC,CASSQATGTGANVLTF
TRBD2,TRBV6-5,TRBJ2-1,.,TGTGCCAGCAGTTACGCTAGCGGGGGGACACCCGGTGAGCAGTTCTTC,CASSYASGGTPGEQFF
TRBD1,TRBV6-5,TRBJ1-5,.,TGTGCCAGCAGTTCGTCCAACAGGGGGCGCTTTCAGCCCCAGCATTTT,CASSSSNRGRFQPQHF
.,TRBV10-3,TRBJ2-4,.,TGTGCCACCGACTCGGATCCTGCTAAAAACATTCAGTACTTC,CATDSDPAKNIQYF
.,TRBV9,TRBJ2-7,.,TGTGCCAGCAGCGTATTAGGGGGGTCCGGGGAGCAGTACTTC,CASSVLGGSGEQYF
.,TRBV28,TRBJ1-4,.,TGTGCCAGCAGTTTAGTCGGGGCTTGGGAAAAACTGTTTTTT,CASSLVGAWEKLFF
.,TRBV5-4,TRBJ1-2,many,TGTGCCAGCAGCATAACAGGGAGGGGTGGCTACACCTTC,CASSITGRGGYTF
.,TRBV5-4,TRBJ1-2,.,TGTGCCAGCAGCTTTGGGTTTTCCTATGGCTACACCTTC,CASSFGFSYGYTF
.,TRBV10-3,TRBJ1-1,.,TGTGCCATCAGTGAGAGGGGAGGGCGGTGGACTGAAGCTTTCTTT,CAISERGGRWTEAFF
.,TRBV5-3,TRBJ2-7,.,TGTGCCAGAAGCTTGGTCTCCTTAGCGGTTCAGTCCTACGAGCAGTACTTC,CARSLVSLAVQSYEQYF
.,TRBV7-4,TRBJ1-1,once,TGTGCCAGCAGCTCCTACAGGGACACTGAAGCTTTCTTT,CASSSYRDTEAFF
.,TRBV11-2,TRBJ2-7,.,TGTGCCAGCAGCTTAGGCCCCGTGGGGGGATCCGTTTCCTACGAGCAGTACTTC,CASSLGPVGGSVSYEQYF
.,TRBV7-8,TRBJ1-1,.,TGTGCCAGCAGCTTAGCGTTAAGGGGTGAAGCTTTCTTT,CASSLALRGEAFF
.,TRBV7-9,TRBJ2-3,.,TGTGCCAGCTGGTCTGGGGTTAGCACAGATACGCAGTATTTT,CASWSGVSTDTQYF
.,TRBV7-2,TRBJ1-1,.,TGTGCCAGCAGCCCTCGGGGGTCCAGTACTGAAGCTTTCTTT,CASSPRGSSTEAFF
TRBD2,TRBV7-2,TRBJ2-7,.,TGTGCCAGCAGCCCAAGGGGACTAGCGGGGGGCGGGGCGTACGAGCAGTACTTC,CASSPRGLAGGGAYEQYF
.,TRBV6-5,TRBJ2-7,.,TGTGCCAGCAGTTACTCCGGCCCCTACGAGCAGTACTTC,CASSYSGPYEQYF
.,TRBV5-6,TRBJ2-5,.,TGTGCCAGCAGCAACGCTGGGAGTGTTCAAGAGACCCAGTACTTC,CASSNAGSVQETQYF
.,TRBV5-1,TRBJ2-1,.,TGCGCCAGCAGCTTGGGTACCCTGAATGAGCAGTTCTTC,CASSLGTLNEQFF
TRBD1,TRBV19,TRBJ1-1,.,TGTGCCAGTGGGGGACAGGCGTCAAACACTGAAGCTTTCTTT,CASGGQASNTEAFF
.,TRBV7-9,TRBJ2-7,medium-sized,TGTGCCAGCAGCTTAGCGGGGGTGAACTACGAGCAGTACTTC,CASSLAGVNYEQYF